This record looks at one T cell receptor beta chain sequence and its context. Germline lookup yields CDR1 MDHEN and CDR2 SYDVKM. With V trimmed by 4 bases and J by 0 bases, 0 bases remained unmatched. The CDR3 contains 14 residues. Sequencing was performed with immunoSEQ multiplex PCR; in TCRdb, only in-frame clones are kept and a portion is missing. This sample has about 97,000 clones; about 95% occur once, and the top ten carry 0.33%. This sample is drawn from a study of technical replicates of blood from a few donors. The sequence derives from a human donor in good health. The V gene is TRBV28, the J gene TRBJ2-7, with 10 bases that match TRBD2. The sequenced sample consisted of T cells isolated from PBMCs. The CDR3: CASSSSGSSYEQYF. CDR3 bases: TGTGCCAGCAGTTCTAGCGGGAGCTCCTACGAGCAGTACTTC.